These 12 T cell receptor beta chains were sequenced from one sample in a study of cytomegalovirus exposure and HLA in healthy donors. PCR amplification relied on 60 Vbeta primers (plus 13 Jbeta primers). The method was immunoSEQ multiplex PCR; TCRdb's version includes in-frame clones alone and lacks a portion of them. Among more than 110,000 clones, 80% were seen once, and the ten largest hold 2.2%. Sequences were obtained from PBMCs. These receptors were taken from a man aged 25 to 40 in good health and CMV-seronegative.

This chain joins TRBV28 and TRBJ2-7, with 7 nucleotides matching TRBD2. The CDR3 has 14 amino acids. Trimming cost V 5 bases and J 1 base; bases outside gene matches: 5. CDR1 is MDHEN, CDR2 SYDVKM, per germline. DNA for the CDR3: TGTGCCAGCAGTACCTTGGGGGGGTCCTACGAGCAGTACTTC. This sequence encodes CASSTLGGSYEQYF.

This clone was detected once. V and J are TRBV7-9 and TRBJ1-6; TRBD1 aligns across 7 bases. In germline, CDR1 is SEHNR, CDR2 FQNEAQ (reference sequence). This CDR3 spans 15 amino acids. The V segment lost 5 bases and the J segment 9 bases; nucleotides outside the gene matches: 10. The CDR3 DNA reads TGTGCCAGCAGCACGACGGGACAGCGCGGTTCACCCCTCCACTTT. As protein: CASSTTGQRGSPLHF.

The V call is TRBV6-5, the J call TRBJ1-6, with a tentative D call TRBD1 (6 bases). Germline CDR1 is MNHEY and CDR2 is SVGAGI. CDR3 length equals 15 residues. V dropped 2 bases and J dropped 7 bases, with 12 bases sitting between them. The CDR3 loop is CASSYTTGNNSPLHF. As DNA, the CDR3 is TGTGCCAGCAGTTACACAACAGGGAACAATTCACCCCTCCACTTT.

The rearrangement uses TRBV2 and TRBJ1-2; the D is unclear. V lost 4 bases, J lost 2 bases, and 5 bases lay in between. Germline-derived CDR1 and CDR2 are SNHLY and FYNNEI. The CDR3 contains 12 residues. CDR3: CASSAENYGYTF. The CDR3 coding sequence is TGTGCCAGCAGTGCAGAAAACTATGGCTACACCTTC.

The V gene is TRBV7-9, the J gene TRBJ1-1, with 9 bases matching TRBD1. The CDR3 length is 15 residues. V gave up 5 bases and J gave up 3 bases; unmatched junction bases: 7. Germline V gene sequence: CDR1 SEHNR, CDR2 FQNEAQ (reference sequence). DNA of the CDR3: TGTGCCAGCAGCGGGGACAGGGTCAAGTACACTGAAGCTTTCTTT. Its protein is CASSGDRVKYTEAFF.

CDR3 sequence: CASSRGTSASEQYF. The DNA for the CDR3 is TGTGCCAGTAGTCGCGGGACTAGCGCAAGCGAGCAGTACTTC. This chain joins TRBV19 and TRBJ2-7; 10 bases map to TRBD2. The CDR3 is 14 amino acids. The J segment lost 6 bases and the V segment lost 5 bases, leaving 7 bases of the junction unmatched. Germline assignment: CDR1 LNHDA and CDR2 SQIVND (reference sequence).

The V and J genes are TRBV4-2 and TRBJ2-7; 8 positions agree with TRBD1. J was trimmed by 0 bases and V by 0 bases; bases with no gene match: 4. The CDR3 is 16 residues long. Germline loops: CDR1 LGHNA, CDR2 YNFKEQ. CDR3 region: CASSQDVTGGSYEQYF. In DNA, the CDR3 is TGTGCCAGCAGCCAAGATGTCACAGGGGGCTCCTACGAGCAGTACTTC.

The V call is TRBV2, the J call TRBJ2-7; perhaps TRBD2 as D (7 bases). V gave up 4 bases and J gave up 6 bases, with 13 bases separating them. The CDR3 runs 13 residues. CDR1 is SNHLY and CDR2 is FYNNEI in the germline V gene. The DNA of the CDR3 is TGTGCCAGCAGTGTAACTGGGGGGGCCGAGCAGTACTTC. Amino acid sequence: CASSVTGGAEQYF.

This clone was detected a few times. V gene TRBV18 combines with J gene TRBJ2-1, with D tentatively TRBD2 (6 bases). Germline CDR1 reads KGHSH; CDR2 reads LQKENI. Between the trimmed V and J ends, which lost 6 bases and 4 bases, there was a span of 13 bases. CDR3 length equals 14 residues. The CDR3 reads CASSGGDRYNEQFF. The CDR3 DNA is TGTGCCAGCTCTGGCGGGGATCGGTACAATGAGCAGTTCTTC.

This clone was detected once. The rearrangement uses TRBV19 and TRBJ2-7; TRBD1 is a possible D gene (6 bases). Looked up from germline, CDR1 is LNHDA and CDR2 is SQIVND (reference sequence). Trimming took off 4 bases at V and 0 bases at J, with 19 bases between the two ends. CDR3 length: 17 residues. This CDR3 is CASSNGRTLGASYEQYF. DNA of the CDR3: TGTGCCAGTAGTAACGGAAGGACGTTGGGGGCCTCCTACGAGCAGTACTTC.

The gene calls are TRBV11-3 and TRBJ2-2, with 12 bases lining up with TRBD2. With V trimmed by 5 bases and J by 6 bases, 13 bases remained unmatched. The CDR3 covers 18 residues. From germline, CDR1 is SGHNT and CDR2 YENEEA. CDR3 protein: CASSPHYATSGSAGELFF. The CDR3 DNA follows: TGTGCCAGCAGCCCCCATTACGCGACTAGCGGGAGTGCCGGGGAGCTGTTTTTT.

The rearrangement uses TRBV29-1 and TRBJ2-1; D gene ambiguous. The V gene's germline CDR1 is SQVTM and CDR2 ANQGSEA. This CDR3 has 11 amino acids. V lost 0 bases, J lost 8 bases, and 5 bases lay in between. DNA of the CDR3: TGCAGCGTTGAAGAGGGCTATGAGCAGTTCTTC. Encoded protein: CSVEEGYEQFF.